The 10 T cell receptor beta chains in this list originate from one sample, sequenced in a study of radiotherapy plus CTLA-4 blockade in lung cancer. Here immunoSEQ multiplex PCR was the method, and the copy in TCRdb shows in-frame clones only, minus some. Of about 50,000 clones listed, 70% to 90% were seen once; the top ten hold around 30%. The starting material was peripheral blood, obtained from a patient treated with radiotherapy plus ipilimumab. All receptors derive from a human donor with non-small cell lung cancer whose response to radiotherapy plus ipilimumab could not be evaluated.

This chain links TRBV4-1 with TRBJ2-1, with 8 bases identical to TRBD2. The length of the CDR3 is 16 residues. Germline assignment: CDR1 MGHRA and CDR2 YSYEKL. V lost 0 bases and J lost 7; bases outside the gene matches: 8. The DNA for the CDR3 is TGCGCCAGCAGCCAAGATAGTAGCGGGATGGGAAATGAGCAGTTCTTC. Amino acid sequence: CASSQDSSGMGNEQFF.

This rearrangement joins TRBV7-9 to TRBJ1-3, with D hard to call. The V gene's germline CDR1 is SEHNR and CDR2 FQNEAQ (reference sequence). V gave up 11 bases and J gave up 4 bases, with 18 bases separating them. The CDR3 covers 14 residues. CDR3 amino acids: CAVPKQPRGNTIYF. The CDR3 DNA is TGTGCCGTGCCGAAACAGCCCAGAGGAAACACCATATATTTT. Using reference TRBV7-9 and TRBJ1-3 for the parts outside the CDR3, the full variable domain is DTGVSQNPRHKITKRGQNVTFRCDPISEHNRLYWYRQTLGQGPEFLTYFQNEAQLEKSRLLSDRFSAERPKGSFSTLEIQRTEQGDSAMYLCAVPKQPRGNTIYFGEGSWLTVV.

V usage is TRBV18 and J usage is TRBJ1-2, with 7 bases that match TRBD1. Per the germline V gene, CDR1 is KGHSH and CDR2 is LQKENI. The trim removed 3 bases at V and 2 bases at J, leaving 3 bases unmatched. This CDR3 contains 14 residues. The CDR3 DNA is TGTGCCAGCTCACCGGGCAGGGGGAACTATGGCTACACCTTC. Translated: CASSPGRGNYGYTF. Variable domain in full (rest from reference TRBV18 and TRBJ1-2): NAGVMQNPRHLVRRRGQEARLRCSPMKGHSHVYWYRQLPEEGLKFMVYLQKENIIDESGMPKERFSAEFPKEGPSILRIQQVVRGDSAAYFCASSPGRGNYGYTFGSGTRLTVV.

The rearrangement joins TRBV28 to TRBJ1-2; TRBD1 might be the D (5 bases). Trimming took off 6 bases at V and 4 bases at J, with 18 bases between the two ends. The CDR3 is made up of 15 amino acids. The germline CDR1 and CDR2 sequences are MDHEN and SYDVKM. The CDR3 region has the DNA TGTGCCAGCAGGGGTTCGCAGGGCCGTACCTATGGCTACACCTTC. Encoded protein: CASRGSQGRTYGYTF.

This chain joins TRBV7-3 and TRBJ1-1; tentatively, D is TRBD1 (6 bases). Per germline, CDR1 SGHTA and CDR2 FQGTGA. This CDR3 region has 17 residues. V was pared by 5 bases and J by 2 bases, with 21 bases between. The CDR3 DNA is TGTGCCAGCAGCCTTGGGGGGGCACTGGCGGGTAACACTGAAGCTTTCTTT. Its translation is CASSLGGALAGNTEAFF.

The chain links TRBV2 to TRBJ2-6, with D perhaps TRBD1 (6 bases). CDR1 and CDR2 from the germline V gene are SNHLY and FYNNEI. The germline V and J ends were trimmed by 7 bases and 2 bases, with 15 bases remaining between them. This CDR3 is built from 16 residues. CDR3 in amino acids: CASKRDRTPGANVLTF. CDR3 bases: TGTGCCAGCAAGAGAGACAGGACCCCTGGGGCCAACGTCCTGACTTTC.

The chain has TRBV28 and TRBJ2-1; 12 bases match TRBD2. Trimming cost V 3 bases and J 6 bases; bases outside gene matches: 3. Germline values: CDR1 MDHEN, CDR2 SYDVKM. The CDR3 has 15 amino acids. Here the CDR3 reads CASSLTLAGGNEQFF. For the CDR3, the DNA is TGTGCCAGCAGTTTGACACTAGCGGGAGGCAATGAGCAGTTCTTC.

The rearrangement uses TRBV27 and TRBJ2-3; TRBD1 matches 11 bases. Germline assignment: CDR1 MNHEY and CDR2 SMNVEV (reference sequence). CDR3 length equals 14 residues. V shed 6 bases and J 3 bases; nucleotides not matched to a gene: 2. CDR3 protein: CASRGTGGTDTQYF. The CDR3 DNA reads as TGTGCCAGCAGAGGGACAGGGGGGACAGATACGCAGTATTTT.

The J gene is TRBJ2-1, the V gene TRBV15, with 15 bases fitting TRBD2. The junction had 9 bases not matched to a gene; V was cut back by 3 bases and J by 6 bases. CDR1 is LNHNV, CDR2 YYDKDF, per germline (reference sequence). The length of the CDR3 is 18 residues. CDR3 coding DNA: TGTGCCACCAGCAGGGCTCCAGGGACTAGCGGGAGGTTCAATGAGCAGTTCTTC. Protein sequence: CATSRAPGTSGRFNEQFF.

This clone was observed a handful of times. The chain uses TRBV19 and TRBJ2-6, with no clear D. V lost 4 bases to trimming and J lost 2 bases, with 12 bases between them. The CDR3 is 16 residues long. The germline V gene has CDR1 LNHDA and CDR2 SQIVND (reference sequence). The CDR3 loop is CASSNPSVAGANVLTF. Written as DNA, the CDR3 is TGTGCCAGTAGTAACCCCTCGGTCGCTGGGGCCAACGTCCTGACTTTC. Combining the CDR3 with reference TRBV19 and TRBJ2-6 gives the whole variable domain DGGITQSPKYLFRKEGQNVTLSCEQNLNHDAMYWYRQDPGQGLRLIYYSQIVNDFQKGDIAEGYSVSREKKESFPLTVTSAQKNPTAFYLCASSNPSVAGANVLTFGAGSRLTVL.